The 19 T cell receptor beta chains below all came from one sample that was sequenced in a study of blood T cells in healthy people across ages. A second roughly 6 to 12 cycle PCR used barcoded and J-beta primers. TCRdb redid the calling of the 5' RACE reads with MiXCR, one entry per CDR3 protein. The profile shows 920,000 or so distinct CDR3 sequences, under 45% of them singletons. The sequenced sample was blood. Receptors originate from a woman aged 55 to 70 in good health.

J is TRBJ2-5 and V is TRBV29-1; 10 bases are shared with TRBD2. With 5 bases clipped from V and 5 bases from J, the junction kept 11 bases outside the gene matches. The CDR3 is made up of 15 amino acids. Germline V gene lookup returns CDR1 SQVTM and CDR2 ANQGSEA. The CDR3 DNA reads TGCAGCGTTCGACGAGCGGGAGGGCTGGGGGAGACCCAGTACTTC. It encodes CSVRRAGGLGETQYF. The whole variable domain, filled in from reference TRBV29-1 and TRBJ2-5, reads SAVISQKPSRDICQRGTSLTIQCQVDSQVTMMFWYRQQPGQSLTLIATANQGSEATYESGFVIDKFPISRPNLTFSTLTVSNMSPEDSSIYLCSVRRAGGLGETQYFGPGTRLLVL.

V gene TRBV7-9 combines with J gene TRBJ2-7; tentative D call: TRBD1 (6 bases). Germline-derived CDR1 and CDR2 are SEHNR and FQNEAQ (reference sequence). There are 12 residues in the CDR3. Trimming removed 4 bases from V and 5 bases from J, with 9 bases in between. Here the CDR3 DNA reads TGTGCCAGCAGCTCCAGGGGTCACGAGCAGTACTTC. It codes for CASSSRGHEQYF.

The gene calls are TRBV7-3 and TRBJ2-1; D unclear. V lost 0 bases and J 10 bases, leaving 22 bases between the germline ends. In germline, CDR1 is SGHTA, CDR2 FQGTGA. The CDR3 totals 17 residues. CDR3 nucleotides: TGTGCCAGCAGCTTAACCGGGTCCCCCGACTGGAATGGCGAGCAGTTCTTC. Amino acid sequence: CASSLTGSPDWNGEQFF.

J is TRBJ2-4 and V is TRBV6-1; 8 bases are a match to TRBD2. The assigned J gene may be wrong: the sequence end matches TRBJ2-7 better. Germline V lookup: CDR1 MNHNS, CDR2 SASEGT. This CDR3 has 15 residues. The chain's CDR3 is CASSFLDGRGSEQYF. As DNA, the CDR3 is TGTGCCAGCAGCTTCCTCGACGGGAGGGGCAGCGAGCAGTACTTC.

The sample holds many counts of this clonotype. The chain links TRBV6-5 to TRBJ1-2, with D possibly matching TRBD1 (5 bases). This CDR3 region has 14 residues. V lost 4 bases to trimming and J lost 2 bases, with 11 bases between them. Germline CDR1 is MNHEY and CDR2 is SVGAGI. CDR3 DNA: TGTGCCAGCAGTTGGGGGGGACGAAACTATGGCTACACCTTC. The encoded protein is CASSWGGRNYGYTF.

DNA for the CDR3: TGTGCCAGCAGCGTAGGCATACAGGGAACTTATGGCTACACCTTC. Protein product: CASSVGIQGTYGYTF. The chain is built from TRBV9 and TRBJ1-2; D may be TRBD1 (6 bases). This CDR3 spans 15 amino acids. The germline V gene encodes CDR1 SGDLS and CDR2 YYNGEE. V lost 0 bases and J 5 bases, leaving 14 bases between the germline ends.

The genes are TRBV6-5 and TRBJ2-7; D ambiguous. The germline V gene has CDR1 MNHEY and CDR2 SVGAGI. This CDR3 is 14 amino acids long. Trimming shortened V by 0 bases and J by 4 bases, and 10 bases separated the two germline ends. In nucleotides, the CDR3 is TGTGCCAGCAGTTACTCGTCCTCTTATTACGAGCAGTACTTC. It is translated as CASSYSSSYYEQYF.

The V call is TRBV5-5, the J call TRBJ2-4; 8 bases fit TRBD2. The J call may be mistaken, given a closer DNA end match to TRBJ2-7. The CDR3 covers 17 residues. The germline V gene encodes CDR1 SGHKS and CDR2 YYEKEE (reference sequence). CDR3 coding DNA: TGTGCCAGCAGCACACTAGCGGTCCGTCCCCCCGCCTACGAGCAGTACTTC. Translation gives CASSTLAVRPPAYEQYF.

This clonotype was found a few times. The rearrangement links TRBV7-9 to TRBJ2-7; 9 positions match TRBD2. CDR3 length: 14 amino acids. The germline CDR1 and CDR2 sequences are SEHNR and FQNEAQ (reference sequence). Trimming cost V 8 bases and J 2 bases; bases outside gene matches: 7. The CDR3 bases are TGTGCCAGCTTAGGGCGGGAGGGTCCCTACGAGCAGTACTTC. It codes for CASLGREGPYEQYF.

This clonotype was observed a few times. The chain couples TRBV12-3 or TRBV12-4 to TRBJ2-3, with a weak D call TRBD2 (6 bases). V lost 4 bases, J lost 10 bases, and 9 bases lay in between. This CDR3 is 11 amino acids long. Here the CDR3 DNA reads TGTGCCAGCAGTTCGGGGACTGCGCAGTATTTT. It translates to CASSSGTAQYF.

The rearrangement joins TRBV5-4 to TRBJ2-5, with TRBD1 as a possible D gene (5 bases). V was cut by 6 bases and J by 11 bases, with 29 bases left in between. CDR1 and CDR2 (germline): SGHNT, YYREEE (reference sequence). The CDR3 has 16 residues. In DNA, the CDR3 is TGTGCCAGCACGTTGTTCTTGTCCGCGGATTCCCCAGGGCAGTACTTC. Its translation is CASTLFLSADSPGQYF.

This clonotype was found a few times. The chain is built from TRBV2 and TRBJ2-1, with 10 bases fitting TRBD2. Trimming at V came to 3 bases and at J to 8 bases, leaving 7 bases not matched to a gene. From germline, CDR1 is SNHLY and CDR2 FYNNEI. The CDR3 loop spans 15 amino acids. In DNA form, the CDR3 reads TGTGCCAGCAGTGATTCTAGCGGGAGATTCTATGAGCAGTTCTTC. It codes for CASSDSSGRFYEQFF.

This clonotype was observed a handful of times. This chain uses TRBV20-1 with TRBJ2-7; 7 nucleotides agree with TRBD2. The V gene end was trimmed by 6 bases and the J gene end by 4 bases; junction bases not matched to a gene: 6. Germline loops: CDR1 DFQATT, CDR2 SNEGSKA (reference sequence). The CDR3 totals 12 residues. CDR3 sequence: CSAAGRGYEQYF. The CDR3 DNA reads as TGCAGTGCAGCGGGACGGGGGTACGAGCAGTACTTC.

The V and J genes are TRBV4-1 and TRBJ2-7; D unresolved. Germline V gene sequence: CDR1 MGHRA, CDR2 YSYEKL. The CDR3 consists of 15 residues. The ends were cut back, 5 bases at V and 4 bases at J, with 18 bases in the middle. CDR3 DNA: TGCGCCAGCAGCGCACCTACCGCGTCGCAATACGAGCAGTACTTC. Translated: CASSAPTASQYEQYF.

This rearrangement joins TRBV28 to TRBJ2-6, with a tentative D call TRBD2 (5 bases). The CDR3 sequence is 19 residues long. The germline V gene encodes CDR1 MDHEN and CDR2 SYDVKM. With 7 bases removed from V and 0 bases from J, the gap between germline ends came to 22 bases. In nucleotides, the CDR3 is TGTGCCAGCACTTATTCAACTATACTAGATGACTCTGGGGCCAACGTCCTGACTTTC. Amino acid sequence: CASTYSTILDDSGANVLTF.

The sample holds a few counts of this clonotype. This CDR3 reads CSADRGGEQFF. For the CDR3, the DNA is TGCAGTGCTGATAGAGGAGGTGAGCAGTTCTTC. The chain links TRBV20-1 to TRBJ2-1, with D possibly being TRBD2 (5 bases). The germline V gene encodes CDR1 DFQATT and CDR2 SNEGSKA (reference sequence). This CDR3 has 11 residues. V was shortened by 5 bases and J by 9 bases, with 11 bases between the two germline ends.

This clonotype has a handful of counts. The chain links TRBV4-1 to TRBJ2-5; the D gene is possibly TRBD2 (6 bases). V shed 3 bases and J shed 4 bases, with 12 bases lying between them. Per germline, CDR1 MGHRA and CDR2 YSYEKL. The CDR3 runs 14 residues. CDR3 DNA: TGCGCCAGCAGCCACGCTGGGGACTTAGAGACCCAGTACTTC. Translating it yields CASSHAGDLETQYF.

In the case of this clonotype: Its ends do not fully match the called genes, so a read error is possible. The rearrangement uses TRBV25-1 and TRBJ2-5; the D is unclear. This CDR3 has 18 amino acids. Germline V lookup: CDR1 MGHDK, CDR2 SYGVNS. The CDR3 DNA reads TGTGCCAGCAGTGATCCTACGACCGTGGCGGTGTGGCAAGGGACCCAGTACTTC. Protein: CASSDPTTVAVWQGTQYF.

The chain recombines TRBV6-1 with TRBJ1-5; 9 nucleotides agree with TRBD1. The germline V gene has CDR1 MNHNS and CDR2 SASEGT. V was pared by 5 bases and J by 5 bases, with 10 bases of the junction left unmatched. The CDR3 is made up of 16 amino acids. The CDR3 loop reads CASSHSTGGADQPQHF. Written as DNA, the CDR3 is TGTGCCAGCAGTCACAGTACAGGGGGCGCGGATCAGCCCCAGCATTTT.